These T cell receptor beta chains were read from a single sample in a study of control samples from healthy donors and cancer patients. Sequencing used immunoSEQ multiplex PCR; TCRdb keeps in-frame clones, though not all of them. The sample has some 95,000 clones, roughly 90% seen once. The sequenced material came from blood. The receptors come from a human donor in good health. The donor label of this sample is uncertain. Both conserved end residues are part of each CDR3. The D gene is left open where the match is weak. Size is omitted from some rows. Given values are once, few, many or a class for expanded clones.

d_call	clone_size	v_call	j_call	cdr3_nt	cdr3_aa
NA	NA	TRBV19	TRBJ1-4	TGTGCCAGTACCCCTGGGACGGCTTGGGGGGAAAAACTGTTTTTT	CASTPGTAWGEKLFF
NA	NA	TRBV5-5	TRBJ1-1	TGTGCCAGCAGCTTCCTCCAGGGTTCCCCTGAAGCTTTCTTT	CASSFLQGSPEAFF
TRBD2	NA	TRBV13	TRBJ2-3	TGTGCCAGCAGCTCGGGACTAGCGGAGATCACAGATACGCAGTATTTT	CASSSGLAEITDTQYF
NA	once	TRBV6-2/TRBV6-3	TRBJ2-1	TGTGCCAGCAGTGGCAGAACCGCCTACAATGAGCAGTTCTTC	CASSGRTAYNEQFF
NA	NA	TRBV24-1	TRBJ1-2	TGTGCCACCAGTGTTACGGGGAACTATGGCTACACCTTC	CATSVTGNYGYTF
TRBD2	NA	TRBV28	TRBJ2-3	TGTGCCAGCAAAAGCGGGGGAGAGTTAGATACGCAGTATTTT	CASKSGGELDTQYF
NA	few	TRBV2	TRBJ1-6	TGTGCCAGCAGGGGGGCAGAAACCTATAATTCACCCCTCCACTTT	CASRGAETYNSPLHF
TRBD2	NA	TRBV10-3	TRBJ2-3	TGTGCCATCAGGGTTACTAGCGGGGAAACAGATACGCAGTATTTT	CAIRVTSGETDTQYF
NA	NA	TRBV7-3	TRBJ1-1	TGTGCCAGCAGCTTAACCCGGAACACTGAAGCTTTCTTT	CASSLTRNTEAFF
NA	NA	TRBV7-8	TRBJ2-3	TGTGCCAGCAGCCTAGCCACAGATACGCAGTATTTT	CASSLATDTQYF
NA	NA	TRBV5-1	TRBJ1-4	TGCGCCAGCAGCTTGGCGGGGGCTGAAAAACTGTTTTTT	CASSLAGAEKLFF
NA	NA	TRBV12-3/TRBV12-4	TRBJ2-3	TGTGCCAGCAGTTTTGACCGCACAGATACGCAGTATTTT	CASSFDRTDTQYF
NA	NA	TRBV2	TRBJ1-5	TGTGCCAGCGGCAGGGATAGTCAGCCCCAGCATTTT	CASGRDSQPQHF
TRBD2	few	TRBV6-4	TRBJ2-3	TGTGCCAGTGCGACTAGCGGGGAGGATACGCAGTATTTT	CASATSGEDTQYF
TRBD1	few	TRBV5-5	TRBJ1-5	TGTGCCAGCAGCGGGACAGGGGCGCTTCAGCCCCAGCATTTT	CASSGTGALQPQHF
NA	NA	TRBV6-5	TRBJ1-1	TGTGCCAGCACCCTTAGTAGACCGTGGAACACTGAAGCTTTCTTT	CASTLSRPWNTEAFF
NA	few	TRBV15	TRBJ2-5	TGTGCCACCAGCAGAGATCCATCCGGGATGGAGACCCAGTACTTC	CATSRDPSGMETQYF